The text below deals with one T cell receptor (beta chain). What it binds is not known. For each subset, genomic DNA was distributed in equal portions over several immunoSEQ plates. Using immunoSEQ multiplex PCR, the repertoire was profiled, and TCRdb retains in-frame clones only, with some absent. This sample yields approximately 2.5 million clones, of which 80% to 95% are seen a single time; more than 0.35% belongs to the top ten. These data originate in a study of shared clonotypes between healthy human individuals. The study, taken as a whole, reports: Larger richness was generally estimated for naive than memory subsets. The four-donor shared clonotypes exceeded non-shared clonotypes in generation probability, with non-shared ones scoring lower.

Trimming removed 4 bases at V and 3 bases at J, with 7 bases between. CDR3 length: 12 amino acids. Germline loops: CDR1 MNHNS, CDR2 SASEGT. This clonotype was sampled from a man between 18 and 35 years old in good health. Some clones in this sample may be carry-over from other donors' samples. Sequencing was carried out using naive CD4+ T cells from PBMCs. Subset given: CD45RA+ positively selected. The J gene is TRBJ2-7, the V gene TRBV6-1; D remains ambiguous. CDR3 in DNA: TGTGCCAGCAGTGGTTCCCACTACGAGCAGTACTTC. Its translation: CASSGSHYEQYF.